This T cell receptor beta chain was retrieved from a study of identical twins. Germline CDR1 SGHAT, CDR2 FQNNGV. CDR3 size: 15 residues. V shed 3 bases, J shed 4 bases, and the junction held 7 bases outside the gene matches. This clonotype was seen more than once but under ten times. The target antigen is unknown. In TCRdb, the 5' RACE reads were re-called with MiXCR into one record per CDR3 protein. The top ten hold around 0.48% of the sample, which has 450,000 or so distinct CDR3 sequences, approximately 15% seen once. Study results and caveats: Twin-shared out-of-frame alpha sequences showed excess low generation probability. The presence of invariant MAIT and iNKT cells could partly confound analyses of zero-insertion sequences. Cord blood beta clonotypes that were abundant carried fewer insertions, and memory repertoires showed no such trend.

These data also featured in a second study, about yellow fever vaccine responses in identical twins.

This TCR was recovered from a woman aged 18-35 years in good health. This chain links TRBV11-2 with TRBJ2-3; 7 bases fit TRBD1. Sequenced: CD4+ T cells sorted from blood. The CDR3 is CASSFGKGASDTQYF. In nucleotides, the CDR3 is TGTGCCAGCAGCTTTGGGAAGGGGGCCTCAGATACGCAGTATTTT. Using reference TRBV11-2 and TRBJ2-3 for the parts outside the CDR3, the full variable domain is EAGVAQSPRYKIIEKRQSVAFWCNPISGHATLYWYQQILGQGPKLLIQFQNNGVVDDSQLPKDRFSAERLKGVDSTLKIQPAKLEDSAVYLCASSFGKGASDTQYFGPGTRLTVL.